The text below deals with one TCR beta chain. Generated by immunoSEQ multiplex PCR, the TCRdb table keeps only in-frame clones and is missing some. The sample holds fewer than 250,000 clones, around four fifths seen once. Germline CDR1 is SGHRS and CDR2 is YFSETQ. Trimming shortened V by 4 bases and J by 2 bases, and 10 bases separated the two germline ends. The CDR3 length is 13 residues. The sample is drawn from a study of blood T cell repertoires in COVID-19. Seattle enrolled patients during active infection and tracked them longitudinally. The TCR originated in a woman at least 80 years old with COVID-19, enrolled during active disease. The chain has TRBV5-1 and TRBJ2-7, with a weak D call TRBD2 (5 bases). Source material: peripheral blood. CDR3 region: CASSPMEAYEQYF. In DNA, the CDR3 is TGCGCCAGCAGCCCGATGGAGGCCTACGAGCAGTACTTC.